The 8 T cell receptor beta chains below were found in one sample sequenced in a study of T-cell memory formation after mild COVID-19. MiXCR was run by TCRdb on the 5' RACE reads, yielding one entry per CDR3 protein. The data hold about 82,000 distinct CDR3 sequences, with 9.5% to 15% observed a single time. Sequences were obtained from PBMCs or a T cell subset sorted from them (not recorded which). These receptors were collected from a man aged 18 to 30 who had mild COVID-19 (a few samples of this study predate the infection). Cell type and time point are not known.

This clonotype was detected only a few times. J is TRBJ1-5 and V is TRBV20-1; 7 bases match TRBD1. This CDR3 is built from 18 residues. Germline V CDR1 and CDR2: DFQATT, SNEGSKA (reference sequence). V gave up 5 bases and J gave up 1 base; unmatched junction bases: 17. The CDR3, as DNA: TGCAGTGCTGATTACGGGACAGTATCTGGGCTGAGCAATCAGCCCCAGCATTTT. This sequence encodes CSADYGTVSGLSNQPQHF.

CDR3 bases: TGCGCCAGGAGCCCCGTGCCAGGTCGGAATTCACCCCTCCACTTT. As protein: CARSPVPGRNSPLHF. This chain links TRBV5-1 with TRBJ1-6; no definite D call. V gave up 8 bases and J gave up 7 bases, with 19 bases separating them. Germline V gene sequence: CDR1 SGHRS, CDR2 YFSETQ. There are 15 residues in the CDR3.

This clonotype was seen only a few times. The V call is TRBV10-3, the J call TRBJ2-7; D not resolved. This CDR3 region has 13 residues. V lost 2 bases, J lost 7 bases, and 12 bases lay in between. Germline lookup yields CDR1 ENHRY and CDR2 SYGVKD. CDR3 residues: CAISERLAEEQYF. The CDR3 DNA reads TGTGCCATCAGTGAGAGACTGGCGGAGGAGCAGTACTTC.

The CDR3 DNA is TGTGCCAGCAGCGTAGGAGGGGGCGGATGGAATCAGCCCCAGCATTTT. It specifies CASSVGGGGWNQPQHF. The chain couples TRBV9 to TRBJ1-5; 7 bases agree with TRBD1. CDR3 size: 16 residues. The V segment lost 0 bases and the J segment 4 bases; nucleotides outside the gene matches: 7. Per the germline V gene, CDR1 is SGDLS and CDR2 is YYNGEE.

This clonotype was seen repeatedly, ten times or more. The V gene is TRBV6-6, the J gene TRBJ1-1; D gene ambiguous. CDR1 and CDR2 (germline): MNHNY, SVGAGI (reference sequence). The CDR3 runs 13 residues. Trimming shortened V by 4 bases and J by 1 base, and 7 bases separated the two germline ends. The CDR3, as DNA: TGTGCCAGCAGTTCAGACGGGAACACTGAAGCTTTCTTT. This sequence encodes CASSSDGNTEAFF.

This clonotype was seen a handful of times. This rearrangement joins TRBV2 to TRBJ2-5, with D perhaps matching TRBD2 (5 bases). The CDR3 runs 14 residues. Germline values: CDR1 SNHLY, CDR2 FYNNEI. V shed 6 bases and J shed 3 bases, with 14 bases lying between them. As DNA, the CDR3 is TGTGCCAGCAGCCCGGACTTGCAGGAAGAGACCCAGTACTTC. Amino acids: CASSPDLQEETQYF.

At least ten counts were recorded for this clonotype. The V call is TRBV6-1, the J call TRBJ2-5; 9 bases map to TRBD1. The CDR3 loop spans 15 amino acids. V dropped 0 bases and J dropped 1; count of bases not matched to a gene: 0. Germline assignment: CDR1 MNHNS and CDR2 SASEGT. CDR3 coding DNA: TGTGCCAGCAGTGAAGCGACAGGGGGCCAAGAGACCCAGTACTTC. As protein: CASSEATGGQETQYF.

The chain is built from TRBV6-6 and TRBJ2-7, with D possibly matching TRBD1 (5 bases). V was trimmed by 0 bases and J by 5 bases, leaving 5 bases between them. Germline CDR1 is MNHNY and CDR2 is SVGAGI (reference sequence). The CDR3 extends over 12 amino acids. CDR3 coding DNA: TGTGCCAGCAGTTACTCAGGGGACGAGCAGTACTTC. Its protein product is CASSYSGDEQYF.